Each of the 15 T cell receptor beta chains below was sequenced from the same sample in a study of T cell responses to AZD1222 COVID-19 vaccine (dated by TCRdb to the early 2020s). This sample's time point label indicates: baseline before first vaccination. Libraries were prepared through the immunoSEQ multiplex PCR assay. TCRdb retrieved this table from immuneACCESS and kept in-frame rearrangements only. Not all clones are present; in checked studies, unresolved V genes account for under half, and no reason is known for the remainder. This sample lists about 120,000 clones; about 89% were detected once. The ten largest clones take up 4% to 5% of the sample. The sample was peripheral blood, taken on day 0 of AZD1222 vaccination. The receptors originated from an adult in good health.

This chain connects TRBV2 to TRBJ1-1; no firm D call. Trimming took 5 bases from V and 1 from J, leaving 11 bases between them. This CDR3 contains 14 residues. Germline CDR1 and CDR2: SNHLY and FYNNEI. The CDR3 protein is CASSPPNRNTEAFF. The CDR3 DNA sequence: TGTGCCAGCAGTCCACCGAACAGGAACACTGAAGCTTTCTTT.

In this sample, this clone turned up a few times. The chain links TRBV4-3 to TRBJ1-6; no firm D call. The CDR3 loop spans 17 amino acids. Trimming stripped 0 bases from V and 1 base from J, with 10 bases between. From germline, CDR1 is LGHNA and CDR2 YSLEER. This CDR3 reads CASSQDGRGSYNSPLHF. The CDR3 bases are TGCGCCAGCAGCCAAGACGGCAGAGGATCCTATAATTCACCCCTCCACTTT.

The chain recombines TRBV18 with TRBJ2-1; TRBD1 matches at 11 bases. This CDR3 spans 17 amino acids. Looked up from germline, CDR1 is KGHSH and CDR2 is LQKENI. V was clipped by 1 base and J by 2 bases; unmatched bases: 4. Written as DNA, the CDR3 is TGTGCCAGCTCACCACTTGGACAGGGGGCGCCCTACAATGAGCAGTTCTTC. Translating gives CASSPLGQGAPYNEQFF.

The chain has TRBV7-2 and TRBJ2-7; D is perhaps TRBD2 (5 bases). The germline gives CDR1 SGHTA, CDR2 FQGNSA. This CDR3 spans 14 amino acids. The V and J ends lost 1 base and 5 bases respectively, with 12 bases between them. The CDR3 is CASSLDGPGDEQYF. The CDR3 DNA reads TGTGCCAGCAGCTTAGATGGTCCCGGGGACGAGCAGTACTTC.

The V call is TRBV19, the J call TRBJ1-1; no reliable D call. V was pared by 7 bases and J by 3 bases, with 9 bases between. The germline gives CDR1 LNHDA, CDR2 SQIVND (reference sequence). This CDR3 spans 12 amino acids. In DNA, the CDR3 is TGTGCCAGTAAGTTTTATGACACTGAAGCTTTCTTT. Translation gives CASKFYDTEAFF.

The chain links TRBV7-6 to TRBJ2-5; D is possibly TRBD2 (7 bases). Per the germline V gene, CDR1 is SGHVS and CDR2 is FNYEAQ. The germline V and J ends were trimmed by 6 bases and 5 bases, with 19 bases remaining between them. CDR3 length: 15 amino acids. The CDR3 coding sequence is TGTGCCAGCAGACCCCCCGGGGGGCGCGAGGAGACCCAGTACTTC. Amino acid sequence: CASRPPGGREETQYF.

The genes are TRBV4-3 and TRBJ2-5, with 7 positions matching TRBD1. Trimming took 1 base from V and 1 from J; bases not matched to a gene: 3. The CDR3 sequence is 15 residues long. Germline CDR1 LGHNA, CDR2 YSLEER. The CDR3 bases are TGCGCCAGCAGCCAAGGGACAGGTGCCCAAGAGACCCAGTACTTC. Protein sequence: CASSQGTGAQETQYF.

The chain is built from TRBV7-3 and TRBJ2-2; TRBD1 aligns across 8 bases. V dropped 1 base and J dropped 5; count of bases not matched to a gene: 3. Looked up from germline, CDR1 is SGHTA and CDR2 is FQGTGA. The CDR3 runs to 15 residues. The CDR3 loop reads CASSLNTGGTGELFF. Written as DNA, the CDR3 is TGTGCCAGCAGCTTAAATACAGGGGGAACCGGGGAGCTGTTTTTT.

The chain recombines TRBV7-8 with TRBJ2-5; tentative D call: TRBD2 (5 bases). The CDR3 is 13 amino acids. From germline, CDR1 is SGHVS and CDR2 FQNEAQ. V was cut by 2 bases and J by 5 bases, with 9 bases left in between. The CDR3, as DNA: TGTGCCAGCAGCTTAAGAGGGCGGGAGACCCAGTACTTC. Amino acid sequence: CASSLRGRETQYF.

The genes are TRBV2 and TRBJ1-2; D might be TRBD1 (6 bases). Trimming left V 6 bases short and J 4 bases short, with 9 bases between. This CDR3 spans 12 amino acids. Germline CDR1 is SNHLY and CDR2 is FYNNEI. The CDR3 loop is CASRLQGYGYTF. CDR3 sequence (DNA): TGTGCCAGCAGACTACAGGGCTATGGCTACACCTTC. The full variable domain, in which reference TRBV2 and TRBJ1-2 provide the parts outside the CDR3, is EPEVTQTPSHQVTQMGQEVILRCVPISNHLYFYWYRQILGQKVEFLVSFYNNEISEKSEIFDDQFSVERPDGSNFTLKIRSTKLEDSAMYFCASRLQGYGYTFGSGTRLTVV.

The gene calls are TRBV5-1 and TRBJ1-6; 9 bases fit TRBD1. CDR1 is SGHRS, CDR2 YFSETQ, per germline. The CDR3 extends over 17 amino acids. V lost 1 base and J lost 6; bases outside the gene matches: 8. For the CDR3, the DNA is TGCGCCAGCAGCTTGATGGGGCCGGGACAGGGTAATTCACCCCTCCACTTT. It yields the protein CASSLMGPGQGNSPLHF.

V and J are TRBV6-2 or TRBV6-3 and TRBJ2-7; D gene uncertain. V lost 5 bases, J lost 2 bases, and 4 bases lay in between. The CDR3 extends over 11 amino acids. Germline V gene data show CDR1 as MNHEY and CDR2 as SVGEGT. The CDR3 DNA follows: TGTGCCAGCAGTACCCCCTACGAGCAGTACTTC. Translating it yields CASSTPYEQYF.

The CDR3 sequence is CASSPGGSSYNSPLHF. Here the CDR3 DNA reads TGTGCCAGCTCACCGGGGGGTAGCTCCTATAATTCACCCCTCCACTTT. The V and J genes are TRBV18 and TRBJ1-6, with a weak D call TRBD1 (5 bases). From germline, CDR1 is KGHSH and CDR2 LQKENI. Trimming stripped 3 bases from V and 0 bases from J, with 9 bases between. This CDR3 comprises 16 residues.

The gene calls are TRBV7-2 and TRBJ1-1; a weak D match, TRBD1 (5 bases). Per germline, CDR1 SGHTA and CDR2 FQGNSA. V lost 2 bases to trimming and J lost 5 bases, with 15 bases between them. This CDR3 is built from 15 residues. DNA of the CDR3: TGTGCCAGCAGCTTAAAGTTGGGGGAGCGGACTGAAGCTTTCTTT. Amino acids: CASSLKLGERTEAFF.

This sequence joins TRBV7-2 and TRBJ2-7; D is undetermined. The CDR3 runs 12 residues. V was pared by 3 bases and J by 0 bases, with 3 bases between. CDR1 SGHTA and CDR2 FQGNSA come from the germline V gene. The CDR3 region is CASSFPSYEQYF. The CDR3 DNA reads TGTGCCAGCAGCTTCCCCTCCTACGAGCAGTACTTC.